These 21 T cell receptor beta chains were sequenced from one sample in a study of neurological immune-mediated disorders. The time point is: longitudinal time-point 2. TCRdb independently ran MiXCR on the 5' RACE reads; one entry per CDR3 protein. The sample has around 90,000 distinct CDR3 sequences; less than 15% are singletons. The sequencing sample was made of PBMCs. The receptors originated from a female donor with HTLV-1-associated myelopathy (HAM/TSP).

This clonotype was recorded many times. V is TRBV5-1 and J is TRBJ2-1; D tentatively fits TRBD1 or TRBD2 (6 bases each). Germline V gene lookup returns CDR1 SGHRS and CDR2 YFSETQ. The CDR3 contains 14 residues. V dropped 6 bases and J dropped 6 bases, with 16 bases sitting between them. CDR3 nucleotides: TGCGCCAGCAAGGAAGAGGGGGGCCGCAATGAGCAGTTCTTC. Protein product: CASKEEGGRNEQFF.

On this clonotype itself: One end of the junction is discordant with germline, which a read error may explain. J is TRBJ1-5 and V is TRBV10-2; possible D gene TRBD1, 5 bases. CDR3 size: 20 residues. CDR1 and CDR2 from the germline V gene are WSHSY and SAAADI. The CDR3 reads CASWLGGTDRTPSSNQSQHF. For the CDR3, the DNA is TGCGCCAGCTGGTTGGGAGGGACGGATAGAACCCCTAGCAGCAATCAGTCCCAGCATTTT.

This clonotype was counted ten times or more. The chain joins TRBV4-1 to TRBJ2-2, with unresolved D. Germline CDR1 reads MGHRA; CDR2 reads YSYEKL. V lost 4 bases to trimming and J lost 3 bases, with 12 bases between them. The CDR3 loop spans 15 amino acids. CDR3 in DNA: TGCGCCAGCAGCCTTCGGAGCCGGGACACCGGGGAGCTGTTTTTT. It encodes CASSLRSRDTGELFF.

For this clonotype: One base away lies a much larger clone, so this may be a sequencing read error. The rearrangement uses TRBV19 and TRBJ2-3; TRBD2 aligns across 9 bases. V dropped 2 bases and J dropped 5; count of bases not matched to a gene: 5. The germline gives CDR1 LNHDA, CDR2 SQIVND (reference sequence). The CDR3 consists of 15 residues. The chain's CDR3 is CASSIRRGGKDTQYF. The CDR3 DNA sequence: TGTGCCAGTAGTATACGGCGGGGGGGCAAAGATACGCAGTATTTT.

This clonotype was seen at least ten times. This chain joins TRBV10-3 and TRBJ2-2; D remains ambiguous. Germline CDR1 is ENHRY and CDR2 is SYGVKD. With 6 bases removed from V and 1 base from J, the gap between germline ends came to 0 bases. The CDR3 is made up of 11 amino acids. The CDR3 coding sequence is TGTGCCATCAGGAACACCGGGGAGCTGTTTTTT. This sequence encodes CAIRNTGELFF.

By its share, this clonotype is medium-sized. V is TRBV6-6 and J is TRBJ1-2, with D maybe TRBD1 (6 bases). V dropped 2 bases and J dropped 0 bases, with 10 bases sitting between them. The germline CDR1 and CDR2 sequences are MNHNY and SVGAGI (reference sequence). The CDR3 has 15 amino acids. Written as DNA, the CDR3 is TGTGCCAGCAGTTACAGCTGGGGGCCTAACTATGGCTACACCTTC. Translated, it gives CASSYSWGPNYGYTF.

The table lists this clonotype with many counts. The V call is TRBV6-5, the J call TRBJ2-1; 12 bases agree with TRBD1. J lost 9 bases, V lost 5 bases, and 5 bases had no gene match. The CDR3 consists of 14 residues. The V gene's germline CDR1 is MNHEY and CDR2 SVGAGI. CDR3 DNA sequence: TGTGCCAGCAGTCGGGACAGGGGGCATGGTGAGCAGTTCTTC. Its protein is CASSRDRGHGEQFF.

This clonotype occurred many times. The V call is TRBV24-1, the J call TRBJ2-5, with a possible D match to TRBD1 (6 bases). The CDR3 is 13 residues long. V was clipped by 4 bases and J by 4 bases, with 9 bases between them. The germline V gene has CDR1 KGHDR and CDR2 SFDVKD. The CDR3 DNA is TGTGCCACCAGTGACAGGGGTCGAGAGACCCAGTACTTC. Amino acids: CATSDRGRETQYF.

This clonotype appeared many times. The chain has TRBV5-1 and TRBJ1-2, with D unclear. Germline CDR1 reads SGHRS; CDR2 reads YFSETQ. The CDR3 is 13 residues long. Trimming removed 0 bases from V and 4 bases from J, with 7 bases in between. CDR3 sequence: CASSLVGFYGYTF. CDR3 in DNA: TGCGCCAGCAGCTTGGTAGGGTTCTATGGCTACACCTTC.

Ten or more counts support this clonotype. The rearrangement joins TRBV5-1 to TRBJ2-5, with D unresolved. Germline CDR1 is SGHRS and CDR2 is YFSETQ. The germline V and J ends were trimmed by 3 bases and 5 bases, with 11 bases remaining between them. The CDR3 length is 13 residues. The CDR3 protein is CASSSRSRETQYF. The CDR3 bases are TGCGCCAGCAGCTCCAGGTCAAGGGAGACCCAGTACTTC.

The V and J genes are TRBV6-5 and TRBJ1-6, with D possibly being TRBD1 (5 bases). The CDR3 runs 16 residues. Between the trimmed V and J ends, which lost 5 bases and 3 bases, there was a span of 14 bases. The germline V gene encodes CDR1 MNHEY and CDR2 SVGAGI. The CDR3 DNA sequence: TGTGCCAGCAGTACGCCCCGGGACGGCTATAATTCACCCCTCCACTTT. Its protein product is CASSTPRDGYNSPLHF.

This clonotype was counted at least ten times. CDR3 sequence: CASSLLGRMFEQYF. The CDR3 nucleotides are TGTGCCAGCAGTTTATTAGGACGAATGTTCGAGCAGTACTTC. The chain couples TRBV28 to TRBJ2-7; no definite D call. CDR3 length: 14 residues. Trimming took 1 base from V and 6 from J, leaving 13 bases between them. Germline V gene data show CDR1 as MDHEN and CDR2 as SYDVKM.

This clonotype was seen many times. The chain combines TRBV19 with TRBJ2-6; no reliable D call. V was clipped by 7 bases and J by 0 bases, with 7 bases between them. Per the germline V gene, CDR1 is LNHDA and CDR2 is SQIVND (reference sequence). This CDR3 contains 14 residues. CDR3 protein: CASTPSSGANVLTF. CDR3 DNA sequence: TGTGCCAGTACCCCAAGCTCTGGGGCCAACGTCCTGACTTTC.

This clonotype was seen at least ten times. CDR3 amino acids: CNYRGLAQETQYF. The CDR3 DNA is TGCAACTATAGGGGACTTGCGCAAGAGACCCAGTACTTC. The chain recombines TRBV29-1 with TRBJ2-5; TRBD2 is a possible D gene (6 bases). The CDR3 has 13 amino acids. In germline, CDR1 is SQVTM, CDR2 ANQGSEA.

This clonotype was detected many times. This chain uses TRBV27 with TRBJ2-1; the D is unclear. The ends were cut back, 7 bases at V and 5 bases at J, with 6 bases in the middle. The CDR3 covers 11 residues. CDR1 is MNHEY and CDR2 is SMNVEV in the germline V gene (reference sequence). DNA for the CDR3: TGTGCCAGCAATCAAAACAATGAGCAGTTCTTC. Protein sequence: CASNQNNEQFF.

This clonotype was seen many times. V is TRBV5-1 and J is TRBJ2-3; tentative D call: TRBD2 (6 bases). Deletions cut 5 bases from V and 2 bases from J, with 9 bases between. Germline-derived CDR1 and CDR2 are SGHRS and YFSETQ. The CDR3 has 13 residues. The CDR3 region is CASRAGTTDTQYF. In DNA, the CDR3 is TGCGCCAGCAGGGCGGGAACCACAGATACGCAGTATTTT.

This clonotype was detected many times. The CDR3 bases are TGCGCCAGCAGCTTATCTAACTATGGCTACACCTTC. Amino acid sequence: CASSLSNYGYTF. The chain uses TRBV5-1 and TRBJ1-2; D gene uncertain. The CDR3 extends over 12 amino acids. CDR1 is SGHRS, CDR2 YFSETQ, per germline. With 2 bases removed from V and 0 bases from J, the gap between germline ends came to 2 bases.

This clonotype has ten or more counts. This rearrangement joins TRBV6-6 to TRBJ1-2, with D uncertain. V was pared by 1 base and J by 2 bases, with 8 bases between. Germline V lookup: CDR1 MNHNY, CDR2 SVGAGI (reference sequence). The CDR3 is made up of 14 amino acids. The CDR3 loop is CASSYFPTNYGYTF. CDR3 sequence (DNA): TGTGCCAGCAGTTACTTCCCAACAAACTATGGCTACACCTTC.

This clonotype was picked up a small number of times. The chain uses TRBV7-9 and TRBJ2-1; D possibly corresponds to TRBD1 (6 bases). The V gene lost 6 bases and the J gene lost 8 bases, with 17 bases spanning the gap. The germline V gene has CDR1 SEHNR and CDR2 FQNEAQ (reference sequence). This CDR3 is 14 amino acids long. CDR3 nucleotides: TGTGCCAGCAGAGCGAACAGGGATGGGGATGAGCAGTTCTTC. Protein product: CASRANRDGDEQFF.

This clonotype has a count of ten or more. This chain connects TRBV28 to TRBJ2-6; D gene unclear. In germline, CDR1 is MDHEN, CDR2 SYDVKM. V was pared by 6 bases and J by 0 bases, with 9 bases between. This CDR3 has 15 residues. The CDR3 spells CASRPLGSGANVLTF. In DNA, the CDR3 is TGTGCCAGCAGACCACTCGGCTCTGGGGCCAACGTCCTGACTTTC. The full variable domain, its missing parts supplied by reference TRBV28 and TRBJ2-6, is DVKVTQSSRYLVKRTGEKVFLECVQDMDHENMFWYRQDPGLGLRLIYFSYDVKMKEKGDIPEGYSVSREKKERFSLILESASTNQTSMYLCASRPLGSGANVLTFGAGSRLTVL.

This clonotype showed up many times. The genes are TRBV20-1 and TRBJ2-7; possibly TRBD1 for D (6 bases). V gave up 6 bases and J gave up 3 bases, with 15 bases separating them. The CDR3 loop spans 13 amino acids. Germline loops: CDR1 DFQATT, CDR2 SNEGSKA (reference sequence). This CDR3 reads CSALRQAHYEQYF. Here the CDR3 DNA reads TGCAGTGCCCTCCGACAGGCCCACTACGAGCAGTACTTC.